This passage covers 24 T cell receptor beta chains from one sample sequenced in a study of cytomegalovirus exposure and HLA in healthy donors (dated by TCRdb to about 2017). Libraries were made using the immunoSEQ multiplex PCR assay. For the multiplex PCR, a mixture combining 60 forward primers for TCR Vbeta segments and 13 reverse primers for TCR Jbeta segments was used. TCRdb obtained this table from immuneACCESS and retained in-frame rearrangements with V and J assigned. These tables miss some clones; where compared with another copy, unresolved V genes account for less than half of the shortfall, and the remainder is unexplained. The sample table on file contains about 39,000 clones. The leading ten clones occupy around 3.8% of the sample. Source material: PBMCs. The source is a male donor in good health and CMV-seronegative.

The chain employs TRBV7-8 and TRBJ2-7, with D possibly being TRBD1 (5 bases). Trimming left V 1 base short and J 5 bases short, with 15 bases between. The CDR3 sequence is 15 residues long. Germline V gene data show CDR1 as SGHVS and CDR2 as FQNEAQ. The CDR3 DNA reads TGTGCCAGCAGCTTAGTGGGCTGGGGCCCCCACGAGCAGTACTTC. Translating it yields CASSLVGWGPHEQYF. Looking up the rest from reference TRBV7-8 and TRBJ2-7 gives the full variable domain: GAGVSQSPRYKVAKRGQDVALRCDPISGHVSLFWYQQALGQGPEFLTYFQNEAQLDKSGLPSDRFFAERPEGSVSTLKIQRTQQEDSAVYLCASSLVGWGPHEQYFGPGTRLTVT.

The chain has TRBV7-9 and TRBJ1-4, with 7 bases lining up with TRBD1. V lost 5 bases and J lost 8; bases outside the gene matches: 11. The CDR3 has 15 residues. Per the germline V gene, CDR1 is SEHNR and CDR2 is FQNEAQ (reference sequence). The CDR3, as DNA: TGTGCCAGCAGCACCTTAGACAGGGTCGACGAAAAACTGTTTTTT. Its translation is CASSTLDRVDEKLFF. Variable domain in full (rest from reference TRBV7-9 and TRBJ1-4): DTGVSQNPRHKITKRGQNVTFRCDPISEHNRLYWYRQTLGQGPEFLTYFQNEAQLEKSRLLSDRFSAERPKGSFSTLEIQRTEQGDSAMYLCASSTLDRVDEKLFFGSGTQLSVL.

V is TRBV6-5 and J is TRBJ1-1, with D perhaps matching TRBD1 (6 bases). From germline, CDR1 is MNHEY and CDR2 SVGAGI. The V gene lost 2 bases and the J gene lost 6 bases, with 7 bases spanning the gap. The CDR3 has 12 residues. CDR3 amino acids: CASSYGTSEAFF. CDR3 DNA: TGTGCCAGCAGTTACGGGACATCTGAAGCTTTCTTT.

The chain recombines TRBV5-4 with TRBJ2-7; possibly TRBD2 for D (5 bases). From germline, CDR1 is SGHNT and CDR2 YYREEE (reference sequence). CDR3 size: 13 residues. Trimming stripped 0 bases from V and 2 bases from J, with 6 bases between. The CDR3 protein is CASSLERTYEQYF. The CDR3 coding sequence is TGTGCCAGCAGCTTGGAGCGGACCTACGAGCAGTACTTC.

The chain combines TRBV7-9 with TRBJ1-6; perhaps TRBD1 as D (6 bases). CDR3 length: 17 residues. Germline loops: CDR1 SEHNR, CDR2 FQNEAQ (reference sequence). Trimming shortened V by 3 bases and J by 8 bases, and 20 bases separated the two germline ends. In DNA form, the CDR3 reads TGTGCCAGCAGCTTGGGGGGGGCCAACCTCTGGGATTCACCCCTCCACTTT. The encoded protein is CASSLGGANLWDSPLHF.

The CDR3 nucleotides are TGCGCCAGCAGCCAAGTGGGAGGGAACTATGGCTACACCTTC. As protein: CASSQVGGNYGYTF. The rearrangement joins TRBV4-1 to TRBJ1-2; no clear D gene. V lost 1 base and J lost 2, with 8 bases in between. CDR3 length equals 14 residues. The V gene's germline CDR1 is MGHRA and CDR2 YSYEKL.

The chain links TRBV6-5 to TRBJ1-5; TRBD1 is a possible D gene (6 bases). There are 13 residues in the CDR3. Trimming stripped 5 bases from V and 1 base from J, with 6 bases between. The germline V gene has CDR1 MNHEY and CDR2 SVGAGI. The CDR3: CASSQGSNQPQHF. In DNA form, the CDR3 reads TGTGCCAGCAGTCAGGGGAGCAATCAGCCCCAGCATTTT.

This rearrangement joins TRBV9 to TRBJ2-1; 10 bases match TRBD2. This CDR3 contains 16 residues. The V segment lost 3 bases and the J segment 1 base; nucleotides outside the gene matches: 4. Germline CDR1 and CDR2: SGDLS and YYNGEE. CDR3 DNA sequence: TGTGCCAGCAGCGGATCTAGCGGGGGTTCCTACAATGAGCAGTTCTTC. It encodes CASSGSSGGSYNEQFF.

V usage is TRBV18 and J usage is TRBJ2-7; tentative D call: TRBD2 (6 bases). The germline V and J ends were trimmed by 3 bases and 6 bases, with 18 bases remaining between them. The CDR3 is 15 amino acids. Germline assignment: CDR1 KGHSH and CDR2 LQKENI. The CDR3 region is CASSPSDRGLAEQYF. DNA for the CDR3: TGTGCCAGCTCACCGTCGGACCGGGGGTTGGCCGAGCAGTACTTC.

This chain connects TRBV5-1 to TRBJ2-7, with 7 bases identical to TRBD1. The CDR3 extends over 15 amino acids. Germline V gene lookup returns CDR1 SGHRS and CDR2 YFSETQ. V shed 0 bases, J shed 0 bases, and the junction held 3 bases outside the gene matches. CDR3 loop: CASSLGDRLSYEQYF. DNA of the CDR3: TGCGCCAGCAGCTTGGGGGACAGACTCTCCTACGAGCAGTACTTC.

For the CDR3, the DNA is TGTGCCAGTAGTATCTTTGGGAGGTATCAGCCCCAGCATTTT. Translating it yields CASSIFGRYQPQHF. The chain links TRBV19 to TRBJ1-5; D not certain. Deletions cut 3 bases from V and 5 bases from J, with 11 bases between. The CDR3 length is 14 residues. Germline CDR1 reads LNHDA; CDR2 reads SQIVND (reference sequence).

The chain uses TRBV5-1 and TRBJ2-7, with unresolved D. CDR1 and CDR2 (germline): SGHRS, YFSETQ. Trimming stripped 1 base from V and 7 bases from J, with 9 bases between. The length of the CDR3 is 12 residues. The CDR3 DNA reads TGCGCCAGCAGCTTGCCCCCCCAGGAGCAGTACTTC. Its translation is CASSLPPQEQYF.

The chain links TRBV5-6 to TRBJ2-7; perhaps TRBD1 as D (6 bases). The CDR3 runs to 15 residues. The germline V gene encodes CDR1 SGHDT and CDR2 YYEEEE. V was clipped by 1 base and J by 2 bases, with 13 bases between them. This chain's CDR3 is CASSLQQGLPYEQYF. The DNA for the CDR3 is TGTGCCAGCAGCTTGCAGCAGGGGCTGCCCTACGAGCAGTACTTC.

CDR3 amino acids: CASSSGTSTDTQYF. The CDR3 DNA reads TGTGCCAGCAGCTCCGGGACTAGCACAGATACGCAGTATTTT. This chain uses TRBV7-3 with TRBJ2-3; maybe TRBD2 (6 bases). Germline V lookup: CDR1 SGHTA, CDR2 FQGTGA. Trimming took off 4 bases at V and 0 bases at J, with 8 bases between the two ends. The CDR3 is 14 residues long.

The J gene is TRBJ2-7, the V gene TRBV5-4, with TRBD1 identical over 9 bases. From germline, CDR1 is SGHNT and CDR2 YYREEE (reference sequence). The CDR3 loop spans 14 amino acids. Unmatched junction bases numbered 1, after V lost 2 bases and J lost 1 base. CDR3 sequence: CASSFGTGSYEQYF. In DNA form, the CDR3 reads TGTGCCAGCAGCTTTGGGACAGGGTCCTACGAGCAGTACTTC. Complete variable domain (other parts from reference TRBV5-4 and TRBJ2-7): ETGVTQSPTHLIKTRGQQVTLRCSSQSGHNTVSWYQQALGQGPQFIFQYYREEENGRGNFPPRFSGLQFPNYSSELNVNALELDDSALYLCASSFGTGSYEQYFGPGTRLTVT.

This chain uses TRBV19 with TRBJ2-5, with D possibly TRBD1 on 6 matching bases. The length of the CDR3 is 14 residues. Germline CDR1 and CDR2: LNHDA and SQIVND (reference sequence). Trimming removed 3 bases at V and 3 bases at J, with 11 bases between. The CDR3 reads CASSIWAGEETQYF. DNA of the CDR3: TGTGCCAGTAGTATTTGGGCAGGGGAAGAGACCCAGTACTTC. The full variable domain, its missing parts supplied by reference TRBV19 and TRBJ2-5, is DGGITQSPKYLFRKEGQNVTLSCEQNLNHDAMYWYRQDPGQGLRLIYYSQIVNDFQKGDIAEGYSVSREKKESFPLTVTSAQKNPTAFYLCASSIWAGEETQYFGPGTRLLVL.

The gene calls are TRBV5-6 and TRBJ1-3; the D is unclear. V was clipped by 4 bases and J by 3 bases, with 17 bases between them. The CDR3 is made up of 16 amino acids. Germline assignment: CDR1 SGHDT and CDR2 YYEEEE. The DNA for the CDR3 is TGTGCCAGCAGCCGGCGGGGAGGGAGTAGTGGAAACACCATATATTTT. It yields the protein CASSRRGGSSGNTIYF.

CDR3 protein: CASSEYPFTGIGNTIYF. The DNA for the CDR3 is TGTGCCAGCAGTGAATACCCCTTCACAGGGATTGGAAACACCATATATTTT. V is TRBV6-1 and J is TRBJ1-3; a possible D gene is TRBD1 (6 bases). CDR3 size: 17 residues. Germline CDR1 and CDR2: MNHNS and SASEGT. V lost 2 bases to trimming and J lost 3 bases, with 17 bases between them.

This chain joins TRBV11-3 and TRBJ2-3, with a possible D match to TRBD2 (5 bases). V gave up 6 bases and J gave up 3 bases, with 10 bases separating them. Germline V gene data show CDR1 as SGHNT and CDR2 as YENEEA. This CDR3 region has 13 residues. CDR3 DNA sequence: TGTGCCAGCAGGGGTCTAGCTACAGATACGCAGTATTTT. It translates to CASRGLATDTQYF.

V is TRBV2 and J is TRBJ2-7, with D maybe TRBD1 (7 bases). CDR1 and CDR2 (germline): SNHLY, FYNNEI. The CDR3 is 19 amino acids. Trimming cost V 2 bases and J 0 bases, with 23 bases left between them. As DNA, the CDR3 is TGTGCCAGCAGTGAATGGGGGCAGGGGGAGGTTTTGGGCTCCTACGAGCAGTACTTC. This sequence encodes CASSEWGQGEVLGSYEQYF.

The rearrangement joins TRBV5-1 to TRBJ1-6, with 12 bases lining up with TRBD1. V shed 2 bases and J 9 bases; nucleotides not matched to a gene: 3. The CDR3 totals 15 residues. The germline V gene encodes CDR1 SGHRS and CDR2 YFSETQ. CDR3 bases: TGCGCCAGCAGCTTACCGGGACAGGGGGCTTCACCCCTCCACTTT. It codes for CASSLPGQGASPLHF.

The chain has TRBV4-1 and TRBJ2-6; 10 bases align to TRBD1. The CDR3 contains 18 residues. Germline V gene lookup returns CDR1 MGHRA and CDR2 YSYEKL. Trimming cost V 5 bases and J 2 bases; bases outside gene matches: 9. The CDR3 sequence is CASSDRDRGLTGANVLTF. The CDR3 DNA is TGCGCCAGCAGCGACCGGGACAGGGGACTAACTGGGGCCAACGTCCTGACTTTC.

The rearrangement links TRBV13 to TRBJ1-1; D call uncertain. The CDR3 spans 13 residues. Looked up from germline, CDR1 is PRHDT and CDR2 is FYEKMQ (reference sequence). Trimming left V 6 bases short and J 7 bases short, with 15 bases between. The CDR3, as DNA: TGTGCCAGCAGTTCAGATACGCGGATTGAAGCTTTCTTT. The encoded protein is CASSSDTRIEAFF.

The chain carries TRBV5-1 and TRBJ2-5; 7 bases align to TRBD1. After removal of 2 bases from V and 2 bases from J, the junction contained 3 bases not matched to a gene. This CDR3 is built from 14 residues. The V gene's germline CDR1 is SGHRS and CDR2 YFSETQ. CDR3: CASSLNRGQETQYF. CDR3 nucleotides: TGCGCCAGCAGCTTAAACAGGGGACAAGAGACCCAGTACTTC. Combining the CDR3 with reference TRBV5-1 and TRBJ2-5 gives the whole variable domain KAGVTQTPRYLIKTRGQQVTLSCSPISGHRSVSWYQQTPGQGLQFLFEYFSETQRNKGNFPGRFSGRQFSNSRSEMNVSTLELGDSALYLCASSLNRGQETQYFGPGTRLLVL.